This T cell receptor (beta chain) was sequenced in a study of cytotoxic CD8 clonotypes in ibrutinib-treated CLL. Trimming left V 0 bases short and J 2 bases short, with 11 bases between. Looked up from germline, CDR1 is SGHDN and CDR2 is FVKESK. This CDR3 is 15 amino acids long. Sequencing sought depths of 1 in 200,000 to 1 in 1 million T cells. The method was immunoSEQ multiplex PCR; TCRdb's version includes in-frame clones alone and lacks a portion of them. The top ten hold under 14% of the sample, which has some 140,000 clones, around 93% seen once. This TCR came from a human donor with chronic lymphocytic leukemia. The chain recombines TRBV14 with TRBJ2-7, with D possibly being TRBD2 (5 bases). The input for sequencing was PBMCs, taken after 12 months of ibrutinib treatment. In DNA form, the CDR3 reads TGTGCCAGCAGCCAAGAGTCGGGAAAAACCTACGAGCAGTACTTC. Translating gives CASSQESGKTYEQYF.